These 21 T cell receptor beta chains were sequenced from one sample in a study of regulatory T cells in long-lasting Graves disease. For TCR beta, libraries came from iRepertoire HTBI primers and Arm-PCR of CDR3 regions. MiXCR was run by TCRdb on the multiplex PCR reads, yielding one entry per CDR3 protein. This sample has 500,000 to 800,000 distinct CDR3 sequences, with roughly 30% found just once. Stated time point: persistent/refractory GD, antithyroid drugs over 5 years with positive TRAb. PBMCs provided the RNA from which the TCR library was made. Sequencing was performed on peripheral blood mononuclear cells (PBMCs), taken when the disease was refractory, from a patient treated with antithyroid drugs. Source of these receptors: a female donor with Graves disease.

About this clonotype: The junction shows a germline mismatch at one end, possibly a read error. This chain links TRBV5-1 with TRBJ1-2; TRBD1 agrees at 7 bases. Germline loops: CDR1 SGHRS, CDR2 YFSETQ. CDR3 size: 13 residues. CDR3 residues: CASSSTGTYGHTF. DNA of the CDR3: TGCGCCAGCAGCTCGACAGGGACCTATGGCCACACCTTC.

This clonotype was detected only a few times. Here the CDR3 reads CASSYSGGVSYEQYF. Here the CDR3 DNA reads TGTGCCAGCAGTTACTCTGGGGGGGTCTCCTACGAGCAGTACTTC. This chain connects TRBV6-2 or TRBV6-3 to TRBJ2-7; 7 bases fit TRBD2. Germline values: CDR1 MNHEY, CDR2 SVGEGT. V shed 0 bases, J shed 0 bases, and the junction held 2 bases outside the gene matches. The CDR3 extends over 15 amino acids.

This clonotype turned up a few times. The rearrangement links TRBV3-1 to TRBJ1-1; TRBD1 aligns across 8 bases. V lost 4 bases to trimming and J lost 3 bases; unmatched junction nucleotides: 10. Germline CDR1 reads LGHDT; CDR2 reads YNNKEL (reference sequence). The CDR3 runs to 16 residues. As DNA, the CDR3 is TGTGCCAGCAGCCCGGGAGACAGGGGACCTTACACTGAAGCTTTCTTT. As protein: CASSPGDRGPYTEAFF.

For this clonotype: Relative to the germline gene, one junction end is altered; a read error may explain this. The rearrangement uses TRBV3-1 and TRBJ1-1; D is possibly TRBD1 (6 bases). CDR3 size: 13 residues. In germline, CDR1 is LGHDT, CDR2 YNNKEL (reference sequence). The CDR3 sequence: CASSLRGETAIIF. CDR3 DNA sequence: TGTGCCAGCAGCCTCAGGGGCGAGACAGCCATTATCTTT. Full variable domain (outside the CDR3, taken from reference TRBV3-1 and TRBJ1-1): DTAVSQTPKYLVTQMGNDKSIKCEQNLGHDTMYWYKQDSKKFLKIMFSYNNKELIINETVPNRFSPKSPDKAHLNLHINSLELGDSAVYFCASSLRGETAIIFGQGTRLTVV.

A single count supports this clonotype. Here the CDR3 omits its conserved ending phenylalanine or tryptophan, so a read error is the likely source. This sequence joins TRBV3-1 and TRBJ1-2; TRBD1 matches 11 bases. The CDR3 has 15 residues. Trimming cost V 5 bases and J 7 bases; bases outside gene matches: 9. Germline lookup yields CDR1 LGHDT and CDR2 YNNKEL (reference sequence). Here the CDR3 reads CASSIRGQGAAGYTS. The CDR3 DNA follows: TGTGCCAGCAGCATCCGTGGACAGGGGGCAGCTGGCTACACCTCC.

The genes are TRBV29-1 and TRBJ2-1, with 7 bases that match TRBD2. Germline values: CDR1 SQVTM, CDR2 ANQGSEA. J gave up 6 bases and V 3 bases, and 14 bases lay outside the gene matches. The CDR3 runs 16 residues. In DNA, the CDR3 is TGCAGCGTTGACTCACTAGCGTTTAAGGTTGGCAATGAGCAGTTCTTC. This gives the protein CSVDSLAFKVGNEQFF.

A single count supports this clonotype. V gene TRBV20-1 combines with J gene TRBJ1-1; no firm D call. This CDR3 region has 15 residues. V was trimmed by 0 bases and J by 5 bases, leaving 16 bases between them. Germline CDR1 is DFQATT and CDR2 is SNEGSKA (reference sequence). CDR3 sequence reads: CSAREGGRRETEAFF. CDR3 DNA: TGCAGTGCTAGAGAAGGAGGGCGGCGGGAAACTGAAGCTTTCTTT.

The CDR3 DNA reads TGCAGCGTACAAATGGGGCAGGGACCCTACGAGCAGTACTTC. This sequence encodes CSVQMGQGPYEQYF. This sequence joins TRBV29-1 and TRBJ2-7; possibly TRBD1 or TRBD2 for D (5 bases each). Germline V gives CDR1 SQVTM, CDR2 ANQGSEA. This CDR3 is 14 amino acids long. Trimming cost V 6 bases and J 2 bases, with 17 bases left between them.

This clonotype was observed once. The gene calls are TRBV6-1 and TRBJ2-2; TRBD1 matches at 9 bases. The junction had 7 bases not matched to a gene; V was cut back by 6 bases and J by 5 bases. The CDR3 consists of 15 residues. Germline loops: CDR1 MNHNS, CDR2 SASEGT. In DNA, the CDR3 is TGTGCCAGCAGAACGGGGACAGGGTGGACCGGGGAGCTGTTTTTT. This sequence encodes CASRTGTGWTGELFF.

This clonotype came up a few times. The chain uses TRBV20-1 and TRBJ1-5; a possible D gene is TRBD1 (5 bases). Trimming cost V 3 bases and J 7 bases, with 16 bases left between them. CDR3 size: 14 residues. Germline CDR1 and CDR2: DFQATT and SNEGSKA (reference sequence). CDR3 DNA: TGCAGTGCTAGCCCTCCAGGGACTCGGCAGCCCCAGCATTTT. Translating gives CSASPPGTRQPQHF.

The J gene is TRBJ2-5, the V gene TRBV6-5; the D gene is possibly TRBD2 (5 bases). V lost 2 bases and J lost 1, with 8 bases in between. Germline V CDR1 and CDR2: MNHEY, SVGAGI. The CDR3 contains 14 residues. CDR3 sequence reads: CASSYEGSQETQYF. The CDR3 nucleotides read TGTGCCAGCAGTTACGAGGGAAGCCAAGAGACCCAGTACTTC.

This clonotype was counted only a few times. The V call is TRBV29-1, the J call TRBJ1-2; the D gene is possibly TRBD1 (5 bases). CDR3 length: 12 amino acids. Trimming stripped 5 bases from V and 6 bases from J, with 13 bases between. Germline V gives CDR1 SQVTM, CDR2 ANQGSEA. In DNA form, the CDR3 reads TGCAGCGTTCATTCAGGGAAGGATGGCTACACCTTC. This sequence encodes CSVHSGKDGYTF.

The chain carries TRBV12-3 or TRBV12-4 and TRBJ2-5; 10 nucleotides agree with TRBD1. V shed 5 bases, J shed 5 bases, and the junction held 11 bases outside the gene matches. The CDR3 sequence is 16 residues long. CDR3 in amino acids: CASSPGTGAHGETQYF. CDR3 nucleotides: TGTGCCAGCAGTCCCGGGACAGGGGCCCACGGGGAGACCCAGTACTTC.

This rearrangement joins TRBV10-3 to TRBJ2-5; D is perhaps TRBD2 (6 bases). V was clipped by 0 bases and J by 4 bases, with 6 bases between them. The CDR3 extends over 13 amino acids. CDR1 and CDR2 (germline): ENHRY, SYGVKD. The CDR3 loop reads CAISESGGETQYF. CDR3 nucleotide sequence: TGTGCCATCAGTGAGTCGGGAGGAGAGACCCAGTACTTC.

This sequence joins TRBV30 and TRBJ2-7, with TRBD2 as a possible D gene (5 bases). This CDR3 spans 12 amino acids. Germline V gene sequence: CDR1 GTSNPN, CDR2 SVGIG (reference sequence). Trimming removed 4 bases from V and 2 bases from J, with 9 bases in between. In nucleotides, the CDR3 is TGTGCCTGGACTGTCGGGGCCTACGAGCAGTACTTC. Residues: CAWTVGAYEQYF.

This clonotype was found many times. This chain uses TRBV6-5 with TRBJ1-1, with D uncertain. Per the germline V gene, CDR1 is MNHEY and CDR2 is SVGAGI. Trimming removed 2 bases at V and 3 bases at J, with 10 bases between. This CDR3 is built from 14 residues. CDR3 bases: TGTGCCAGCAGTTACCTCAGTGAGGACACTGAAGCTTTCTTT. Its translation: CASSYLSEDTEAFF.

This clonotype has just a few counts. CDR3 nucleotide sequence: TGTGCCAGCAGCTTGGGACAGGGTATTGGCTACACCTTC. This codes for CASSLGQGIGYTF. J is TRBJ1-2 and V is TRBV11-1, with 9 nucleotides matching TRBD1. With V trimmed by 3 bases and J by 7 bases, 3 bases remained unmatched. Germline CDR1 is SGHAT and CDR2 is FQDESV (reference sequence). The CDR3 length is 13 residues.

The sample holds many counts of this clonotype. The J gene is TRBJ1-2, the V gene TRBV7-9; 10 nucleotides align to TRBD1. Germline CDR1 reads SEHNR; CDR2 reads FQNEAQ (reference sequence). This CDR3 spans 16 amino acids. Trimming took 5 bases from V and 8 from J; bases not matched to a gene: 14. CDR3 sequence reads: CASSQSGTGAGGGYTF. Written as DNA, the CDR3 is TGTGCCAGCAGCCAATCCGGGACAGGGGCTGGCGGCGGCTACACCTTC.

The rearrangement joins TRBV5-1 to TRBJ1-1; TRBD1 matches 9 bases. The CDR3 spans 15 residues. Losses at the gene ends were 3 bases for V and 4 bases for J; bases not matched to a gene: 7. Germline V gene data show CDR1 as SGHRS and CDR2 as YFSETQ. DNA for the CDR3: TGCGCCAGCAGCTACTACAGGGGGCAGGGCACTGAAGCTTTCTTT. The encoded protein is CASSYYRGQGTEAFF.

J is TRBJ1-2 and V is TRBV6-1, with TRBD1 matching over 9 bases. J gave up 0 bases and V 5 bases, and 7 bases lay outside the gene matches. CDR1 and CDR2 (germline): MNHNS, SASEGT. The CDR3 contains 16 residues. The CDR3 nucleotides read TGTGCCAGCAGTAAACAACAGGGGGCGACTAACTATGGCTACACCTTC. Its protein is CASSKQQGATNYGYTF.

The rearrangement joins TRBV5-5 to TRBJ1-4; D gene unclear. The CDR3 totals 15 residues. Germline assignment: CDR1 SGHKS and CDR2 YYEKEE (reference sequence). The ends were cut back, 0 bases at V and 12 bases at J, with 18 bases in the middle. This CDR3 is CASSLVLSPTSELFF. In DNA, the CDR3 is TGTGCCAGCAGCTTGGTTCTGTCCCCTACGTCGGAACTGTTTTTT.